This T cell receptor beta chain was retrieved from a study of regulatory T cells in long-lasting Graves disease (dated by TCRdb to the early 2020s). General notes on the study: Persistent Graves' disease was defined as persistently positive TSH receptor autoantibodies together with antithyroid drug treatment for over 5 years. The study took place in China and was registered as a clinical trial. Antithyroid drugs had been taken for ten to twelve years on average by persistent Graves' disease patients in the clinical cohort. Patients with persistent Graves' disease were compared with patients with newly diagnosed Graves' disease using TCR sequencing and RNA sequencing of peripheral blood. A total of approximately 35 samples were covered by TCR sequencing, comprising some 13 persistent and roughly 20 newly diagnosed Graves' disease patients.

The CDR3 goes from the cysteine to the phenylalanine over 18 residues. The kept DNA is CDR3 alone, 54 bases in frame from the first base. V loses 7 bases at its end and J loses 0 bases; junction bases beyond the gene matches: 10. CDR1 MDHEN and CDR2 SYDVKM were looked up in the germline V gene. Reading the label with the study, this specimen's time point is: persistent/refractory GD, antithyroid drugs over 5 years with positive TRAb. For both TCR sequencing and RNA sequencing, RNA was extracted from PBMCs using TRIzol. The diagnosis of Graves' disease followed American Thyroid Association guidelines. Patients were recruited from an endocrinology department in Xi'an, China. Each patient gave approximately 8.8 milliliters of peripheral blood, collected in an EDTA anticoagulant tube. Ficoll Paque Plus density gradient separation was used to isolate PBMCs, and no further T cell sorting was performed. An Agilent 2100 Bioanalyzer and agarose gel were used to check RNA quality, and a NanoDrop 2000 was used to measure RNA concentration.

Library creation used multiplex PCR. Sequencer: Illumina HiSeq 4000. TCR beta libraries were built with iRepertoire HTBI primers and Arm-PCR amplification of CDR3 regions. Before sequencing, the PCR products underwent gel purification. The authors processed their data as follows. Gene usage analysis of CDR3 amino acid clonotypes relied on the roughly 60 TRBV and about 15 TRBJ segments identified across samples. COPE and FqMerger were used to merge the filtered high-quality paired reads into contigs. BLAST was used to align contigs to IMGT TRBV, TRBD and TRBJ reference genes, and CDR3 was defined according to IMGT. Any clonotype with a frequency above 0.1% was counted as a highly expanded clone. Shannon entropy was used to measure repertoire diversity, and the Gini coefficient was used to measure V-J evenness. Public clonotypes were defined as clonotypes shared by more than one individual. TCRdb applied fastp at Q25 and MiXCR to the public reads, then kept only in-frame beta chains. Each CDR3 protein gets just one entry, which takes the most common genes and DNA from the rows behind it. The V and J calls and clone size come from TCRdb's table, not from the authors' own analysis. For this sample there are 300,000 or so distinct CDR3 sequences; around a fifth appear just once. The ten largest clones capture about 29% of the sample.

Beyond this particular receptor, the publication reports: As a limitation, the authors acknowledged that the small sample size may reduce accuracy. Preferential use of TRBV28, TRBJ1-2 and TRBJ2-5 was observed in persistent disease, whereas TRBV20-1 and TRBJ2-1 were favored in newly diagnosed disease. A larger number of public clonotypes was shared among persistent patients (approximately 3,000) than among newly diagnosed patients (roughly 930). Only peripheral blood was studied, because thyroid tissue, the primary lesion, was inaccessible. Sequencing and analysis were limited to the TCR beta chain. Compared with newly diagnosed patients, patients with persistent Graves' disease had lower TCR Shannon entropy and fewer highly expanded clones, which suggests clonal expansion.

This clonotype was detected many times. Its antigen remains unidentified. It has no much larger one-base neighbor in the sample; base qualities were not kept. The source material was peripheral blood mononuclear cells (PBMCs), sampled when the disease was refractory, from a patient treated with antithyroid drugs. The V and J genes are TRBV28 and TRBJ2-2, with 11 bases in between that match TRBD2. This receptor was taken from a female donor with Graves disease. The nucleotides are TGTGCCAGCACCCCCCTCCGACTAGCGGGGTCGAACACCGGGGAGCTGTTTTTT. Its amino acids are CASTPLRLAGSNTGELFF.